The sequence of this T cell receptor beta chain was determined in a study of blood T cell repertoires in COVID-19. Using immunoSEQ multiplex PCR, the repertoire was profiled, and TCRdb retains in-frame clones only, with some absent. The top ten hold approximately 1.5% of the sample, which has 350,000 to 500,000 clones, approximately 90% seen once. Germline V gene data show CDR1 as SGHDN and CDR2 as FVKESK. This CDR3 spans 14 amino acids. Deletions cut 5 bases from V and 4 bases from J, with 12 bases between. The receptor was isolated from a young woman who had been exposed to COVID-19. Sequencing was done on a sample of PBMCs or T cells enriched from blood (not recorded which). V gene TRBV14 combines with J gene TRBJ1-3, with a weak D call TRBD1 (5 bases). In DNA, the CDR3 is TGTGCCAGCAGCGTCCGGGGGTTGGGAAACACCATATATTTT. This gives the protein CASSVRGLGNTIYF.